The 7 T cell receptor beta chains presented below share a single source sample, sequenced in a study of beta chain features in type 1 diabetes. The study's findings and limits: Moderately but significantly shorter TCRB CDR3s were found in Type 1 diabetes patients in all four CD4+ subsets.

The authors reverse transcribed all of the isolated RNA, so sequencing captured expressed TCRB transcripts. Clones were sequenced by immunoSEQ multiplex PCR, and TCRdb holds only the in-frame ones, with some missing. The sample lists 550,000 to 850,000 clones, 13% occurring once. For these receptors, no antigen is known. The sequenced sample consisted of naive CD4+ T cells from blood. All receptors come from a man aged 18-30 years with type 1 diabetes.

The rearrangement joins TRBV6-4 to TRBJ2-1; 11 bases line up with TRBD2. The V gene's germline CDR1 is MRHNA and CDR2 SNTAGT. This CDR3 comprises 15 residues. The trim removed 4 bases at V and 5 bases at J, leaving 4 bases unmatched. The CDR3 sequence is CASSATSGGHNEQFF. The CDR3 coding sequence is TGTGCCAGCAGTGCCACTAGCGGGGGCCACAATGAGCAGTTCTTC.

The chain is built from TRBV5-1 and TRBJ2-3; 11 bases are a match to TRBD2. V gave up 4 bases and J gave up 6 bases; unmatched junction bases: 7. From germline, CDR1 is SGHRS and CDR2 YFSETQ. This CDR3 contains 15 residues. The CDR3, as DNA: TGCGCCAGCAGCCCCGATAGCGGGGGGGCGGATACGCAGTATTTT. It yields the protein CASSPDSGGADTQYF.

V and J are TRBV19 and TRBJ2-4; D may correspond to TRBD1 or TRBD2 (6 bases each). Trimming took off 7 bases at V and 8 bases at J, with 18 bases between the two ends. Germline CDR1 reads LNHDA; CDR2 reads SQIVND (reference sequence). The CDR3 is made up of 14 amino acids. The CDR3 DNA follows: TGTGCCAGTACTTACCGGGGGCAAGGGGACATTCAGTACTTC. It specifies CASTYRGQGDIQYF.

The chain recombines TRBV7-7 with TRBJ2-1; 10 bases agree with TRBD1. This CDR3 region has 15 residues. V lost 4 bases and J lost 5; bases outside the gene matches: 5. Germline V gene sequence: CDR1 SSHAT, CDR2 FNYEAQ (reference sequence). CDR3 DNA sequence: TGTGCCAGCAGCTCGGGGACAGGGGACCACAATGAGCAGTTCTTC. It encodes CASSSGTGDHNEQFF.

This clone appeared a few times. The genes are TRBV11-2 and TRBJ2-1; 7 bases match TRBD1. The germline gives CDR1 SGHAT, CDR2 FQNNGV. The CDR3 sequence is 13 residues long. V dropped 5 bases and J dropped 7; count of bases not matched to a gene: 5. The CDR3 spells CASSLGQANEQFF. The CDR3 bases are TGTGCCAGCAGCCTAGGACAGGCTAATGAGCAGTTCTTC.

The sample holds a few counts of this clone. V and J are TRBV6-6 and TRBJ2-2, with D possibly matching TRBD2 (6 bases). V gave up 10 bases and J gave up 5 bases, with 14 bases separating them. This CDR3 region has 13 residues. Germline values: CDR1 MNHNY, CDR2 SVGAGI (reference sequence). The chain's CDR3 is CATCYAGTGELFF. In DNA form, the CDR3 reads TGTGCCACCTGTTACGCGGGAACCGGGGAGCTGTTTTTT.

This clone was counted between two and nine times. One end of the junction does not line up with germline, which may come from a read error. The genes are TRBV29-1 and TRBJ1-2, with 9 bases that match TRBD1. Germline lookup yields CDR1 SQVTM and CDR2 ANQGSEA. This CDR3 spans 15 amino acids. The CDR3 region is CSVEGQGRLRYGYTF. DNA of the CDR3: TGCAGCGTCGAAGGACAGGGGAGACTTCGTTATGGCTACACCTTC.